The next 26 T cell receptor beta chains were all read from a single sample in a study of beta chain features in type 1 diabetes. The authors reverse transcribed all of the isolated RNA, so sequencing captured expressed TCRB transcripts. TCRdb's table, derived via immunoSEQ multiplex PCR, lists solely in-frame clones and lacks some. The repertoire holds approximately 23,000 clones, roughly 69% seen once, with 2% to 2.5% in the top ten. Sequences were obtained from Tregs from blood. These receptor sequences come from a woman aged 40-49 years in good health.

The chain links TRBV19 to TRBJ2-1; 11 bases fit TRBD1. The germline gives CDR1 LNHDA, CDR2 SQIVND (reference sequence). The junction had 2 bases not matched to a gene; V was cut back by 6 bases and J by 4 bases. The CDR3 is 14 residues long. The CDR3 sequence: CASRDRGRYNEQFF. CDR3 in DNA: TGTGCCAGTAGGGACAGGGGGCGATACAATGAGCAGTTCTTC.

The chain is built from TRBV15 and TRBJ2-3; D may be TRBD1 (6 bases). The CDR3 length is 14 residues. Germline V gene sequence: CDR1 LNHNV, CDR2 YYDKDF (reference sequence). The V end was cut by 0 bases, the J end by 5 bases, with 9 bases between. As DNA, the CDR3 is TGTGCCACCAGCAGAGATGAGGGGGTAGATACGCAGTATTTT. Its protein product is CATSRDEGVDTQYF.

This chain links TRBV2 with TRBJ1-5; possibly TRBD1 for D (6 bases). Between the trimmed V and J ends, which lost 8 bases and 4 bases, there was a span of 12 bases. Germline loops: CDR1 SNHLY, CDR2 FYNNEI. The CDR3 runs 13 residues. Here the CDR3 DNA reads TGTGCCAGCGGCGGACAGACGAATCAGCCCCAGCATTTT. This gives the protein CASGGQTNQPQHF.

This CDR3 reads CASSVTGTSGGRYTQYF. The CDR3, as DNA: TGTGCCAGCAGCGTAACGGGGACTAGCGGGGGGAGGTATACGCAGTATTTT. The gene calls are TRBV9 and TRBJ2-3; 15 bases map to TRBD2. The germline CDR1 and CDR2 sequences are SGDLS and YYNGEE. After removal of 1 base from V and 7 bases from J, the junction contained 7 bases not matched to a gene. The CDR3 is made up of 17 amino acids. Based on the CDR3 plus reference TRBV9 and TRBJ2-3, the full variable domain is DSGVTQTPKHLITATGQRVTLRCSPRSGDLSVYWYQQSLDQGLQFLIQYYNGEERAKGNILERFSAQQFPDLHSELNLSSLELGDSALYFCASSVTGTSGGRYTQYFGPGTRLTVL.

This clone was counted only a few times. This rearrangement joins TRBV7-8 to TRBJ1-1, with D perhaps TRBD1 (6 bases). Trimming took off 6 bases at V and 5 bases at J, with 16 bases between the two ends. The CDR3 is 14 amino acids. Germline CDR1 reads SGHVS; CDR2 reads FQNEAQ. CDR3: CASRQGLAGTEAFF. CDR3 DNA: TGTGCCAGCAGGCAGGGGTTGGCAGGGACTGAAGCTTTCTTT. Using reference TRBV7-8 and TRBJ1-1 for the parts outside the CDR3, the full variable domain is GAGVSQSPRYKVAKRGQDVALRCDPISGHVSLFWYQQALGQGPEFLTYFQNEAQLDKSGLPSDRFFAERPEGSVSTLKIQRTQQEDSAVYLCASRQGLAGTEAFFGQGTRLTVV.

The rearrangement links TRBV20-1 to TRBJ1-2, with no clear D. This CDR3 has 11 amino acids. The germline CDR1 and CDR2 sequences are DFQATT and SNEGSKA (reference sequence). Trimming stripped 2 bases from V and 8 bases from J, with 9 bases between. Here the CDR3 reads CSARSGGGYTF. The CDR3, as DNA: TGCAGTGCTAGATCGGGTGGGGGCTACACCTTC.

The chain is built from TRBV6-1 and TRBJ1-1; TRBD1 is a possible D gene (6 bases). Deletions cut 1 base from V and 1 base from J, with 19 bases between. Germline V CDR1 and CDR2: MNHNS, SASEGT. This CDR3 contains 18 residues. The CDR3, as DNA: TGTGCCAGCAGTGAAGTAGGGGGGGTGGGGAGAAGGAACACTGAAGCTTTCTTT. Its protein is CASSEVGGVGRRNTEAFF.

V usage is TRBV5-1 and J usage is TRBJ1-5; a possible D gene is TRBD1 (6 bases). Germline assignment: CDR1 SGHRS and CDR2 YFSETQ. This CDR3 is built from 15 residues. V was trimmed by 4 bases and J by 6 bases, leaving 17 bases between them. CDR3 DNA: TGCGCCAGCAGCCCGGAGGGGGGGCGAACTCAGCCCCAGCATTTT. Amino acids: CASSPEGGRTQPQHF.

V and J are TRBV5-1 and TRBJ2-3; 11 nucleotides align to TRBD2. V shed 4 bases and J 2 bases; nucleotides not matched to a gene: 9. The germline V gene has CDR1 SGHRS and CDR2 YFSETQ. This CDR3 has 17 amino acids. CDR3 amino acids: CASSPGELAGDTDTQYF. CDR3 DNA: TGCGCCAGCAGCCCCGGGGAACTAGCGGGGGACACAGATACGCAGTATTTT.

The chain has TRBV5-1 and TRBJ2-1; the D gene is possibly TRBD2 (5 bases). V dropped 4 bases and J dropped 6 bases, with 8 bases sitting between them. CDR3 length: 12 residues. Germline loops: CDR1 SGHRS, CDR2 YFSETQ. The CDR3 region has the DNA TGCGCCAGCAGCATCGGACTCAATGAGCAGTTCTTC. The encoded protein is CASSIGLNEQFF.

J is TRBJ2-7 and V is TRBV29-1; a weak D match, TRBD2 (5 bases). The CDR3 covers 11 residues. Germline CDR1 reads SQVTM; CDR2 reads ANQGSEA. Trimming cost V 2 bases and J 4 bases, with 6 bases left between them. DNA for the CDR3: TGCAGCGTTGAACGGGATTACGAGCAGTACTTC. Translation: CSVERDYEQYF.

The CDR3 sequence is CASSLTSGTYFYNEQFF. The CDR3 nucleotides read TGCGCCAGCAGCCTAACCTCCGGGACATACTTCTACAATGAGCAGTTCTTC. V is TRBV4-3 and J is TRBJ2-1, with D maybe TRBD1 (6 bases). V lost 4 bases and J 3 bases, leaving 19 bases between the germline ends. Germline CDR1 reads LGHNA; CDR2 reads YSLEER. This CDR3 is 17 amino acids long.

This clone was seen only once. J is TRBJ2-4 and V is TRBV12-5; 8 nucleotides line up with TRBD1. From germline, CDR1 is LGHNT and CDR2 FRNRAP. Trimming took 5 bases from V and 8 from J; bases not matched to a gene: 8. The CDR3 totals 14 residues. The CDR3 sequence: CASGRTGPGDIQYF. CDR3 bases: TGTGCTAGTGGTCGGACAGGGCCTGGGGACATTCAGTACTTC.

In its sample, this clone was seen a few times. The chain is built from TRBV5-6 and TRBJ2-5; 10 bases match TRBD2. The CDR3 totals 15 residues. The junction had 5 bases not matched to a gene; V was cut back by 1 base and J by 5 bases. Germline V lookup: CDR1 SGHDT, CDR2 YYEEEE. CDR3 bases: TGTGCCAGCAGCTTGCTAGCGGGGGCCGGCGAGACCCAGTACTTC. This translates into CASSLLAGAGETQYF.

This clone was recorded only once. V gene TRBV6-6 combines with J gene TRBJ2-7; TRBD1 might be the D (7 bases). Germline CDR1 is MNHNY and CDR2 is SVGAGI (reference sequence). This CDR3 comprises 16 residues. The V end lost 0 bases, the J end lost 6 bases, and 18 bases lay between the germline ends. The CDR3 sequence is CASSYSRTGGYGEQYF. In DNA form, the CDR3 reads TGTGCCAGCAGTTACTCCAGGACAGGAGGGTATGGCGAGCAGTACTTC.

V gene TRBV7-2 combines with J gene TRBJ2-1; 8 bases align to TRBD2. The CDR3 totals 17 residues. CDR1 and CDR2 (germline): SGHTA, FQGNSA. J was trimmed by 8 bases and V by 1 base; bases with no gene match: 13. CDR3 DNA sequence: TGTGCCAGCAGCTTAGGTGTAGGGCGGGGGGAGTCGGATGAGCAGTTCTTC. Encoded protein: CASSLGVGRGESDEQFF.

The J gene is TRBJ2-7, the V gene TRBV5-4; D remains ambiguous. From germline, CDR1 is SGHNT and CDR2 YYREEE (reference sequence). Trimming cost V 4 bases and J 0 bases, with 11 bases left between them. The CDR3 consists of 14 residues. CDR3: CASSLHRFSYEQYF. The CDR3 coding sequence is TGTGCCAGCAGCCTGCACAGATTCTCCTACGAGCAGTACTTC.

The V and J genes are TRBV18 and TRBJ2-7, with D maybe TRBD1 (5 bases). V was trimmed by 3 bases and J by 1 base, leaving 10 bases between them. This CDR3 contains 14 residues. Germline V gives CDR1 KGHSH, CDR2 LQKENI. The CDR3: CASSPTDPSYEQYF. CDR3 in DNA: TGTGCCAGCTCACCGACAGATCCTTCCTACGAGCAGTACTTC. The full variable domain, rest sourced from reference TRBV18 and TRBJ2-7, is NAGVMQNPRHLVRRRGQEARLRCSPMKGHSHVYWYRQLPEEGLKFMVYLQKENIIDESGMPKERFSAEFPKEGPSILRIQQVVRGDSAAYFCASSPTDPSYEQYFGPGTRLTVT.

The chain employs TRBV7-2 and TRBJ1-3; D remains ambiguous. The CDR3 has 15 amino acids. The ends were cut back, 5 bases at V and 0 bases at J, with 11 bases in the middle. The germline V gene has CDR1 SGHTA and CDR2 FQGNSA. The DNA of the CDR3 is TGTGCCAGCAGCACCCCAGGCTTCTCTGGAAACACCATATATTTT. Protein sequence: CASSTPGFSGNTIYF.

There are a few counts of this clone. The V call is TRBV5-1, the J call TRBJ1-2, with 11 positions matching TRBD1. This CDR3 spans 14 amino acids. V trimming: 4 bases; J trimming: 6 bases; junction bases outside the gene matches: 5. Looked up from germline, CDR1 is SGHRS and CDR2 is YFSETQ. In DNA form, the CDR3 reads TGCGCCAGCAGCCAAAGGACAGGGGGCAATGGCTACACCTTC. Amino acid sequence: CASSQRTGGNGYTF.

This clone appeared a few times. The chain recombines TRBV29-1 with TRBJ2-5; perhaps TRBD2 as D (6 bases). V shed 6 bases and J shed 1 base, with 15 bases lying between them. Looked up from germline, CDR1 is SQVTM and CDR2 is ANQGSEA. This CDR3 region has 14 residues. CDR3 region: CSVSSGSFQETQYF. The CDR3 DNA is TGCAGCGTATCCTCCGGGAGCTTCCAAGAGACCCAGTACTTC. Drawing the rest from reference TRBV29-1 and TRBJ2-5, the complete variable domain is SAVISQKPSRDICQRGTSLTIQCQVDSQVTMMFWYRQQPGQSLTLIATANQGSEATYESGFVIDKFPISRPNLTFSTLTVSNMSPEDSSIYLCSVSSGSFQETQYFGPGTRLLVL.

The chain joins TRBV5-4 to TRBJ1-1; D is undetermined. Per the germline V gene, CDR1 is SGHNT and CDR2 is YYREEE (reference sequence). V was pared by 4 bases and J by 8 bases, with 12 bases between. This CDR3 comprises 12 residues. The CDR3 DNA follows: TGTGCCAGCAGCAATCGCGCGGTGGAAGCTTTCTTT. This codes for CASSNRAVEAFF.

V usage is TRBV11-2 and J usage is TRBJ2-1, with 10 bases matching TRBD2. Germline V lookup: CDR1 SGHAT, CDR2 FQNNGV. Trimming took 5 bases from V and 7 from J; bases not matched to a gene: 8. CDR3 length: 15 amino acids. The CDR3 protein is CASSPPAAGGNEQFF. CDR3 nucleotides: TGTGCCAGCAGCCCCCCAGCAGCGGGGGGGAATGAGCAGTTCTTC.

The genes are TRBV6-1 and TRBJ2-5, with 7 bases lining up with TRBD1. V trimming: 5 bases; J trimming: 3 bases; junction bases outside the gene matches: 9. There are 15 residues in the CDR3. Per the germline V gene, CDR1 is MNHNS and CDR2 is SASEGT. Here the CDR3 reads CASSPRDRGEETQYF. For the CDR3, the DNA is TGTGCCAGCAGTCCCCGGGACAGAGGGGAAGAGACCCAGTACTTC.

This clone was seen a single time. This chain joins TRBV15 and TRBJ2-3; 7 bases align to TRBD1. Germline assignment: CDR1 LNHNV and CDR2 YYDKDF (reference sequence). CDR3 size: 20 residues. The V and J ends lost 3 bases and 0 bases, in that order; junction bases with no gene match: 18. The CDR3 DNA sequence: TGTGCCACCAGCAGGGGACAGATACCTCCTCTCACACCTAGCACAGATACGCAGTATTTT. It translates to CATSRGQIPPLTPSTDTQYF.

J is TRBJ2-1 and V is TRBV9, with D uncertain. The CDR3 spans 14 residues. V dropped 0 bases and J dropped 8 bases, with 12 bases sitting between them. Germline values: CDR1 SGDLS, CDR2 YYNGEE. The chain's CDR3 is CASSVDLDQDEQFF. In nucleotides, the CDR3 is TGTGCCAGCAGCGTAGATTTAGACCAGGATGAGCAGTTCTTC.